This T cell receptor (beta chain) emerged from a study of cytomegalovirus exposure and HLA in healthy donors. Study-wide results and limits: Reportedly, TCR beta sequences accurately predicted HLA-A and HLA-B alleles in most subjects.

The PCR ran on 60 Vbeta and 13 Jbeta primers. Using immunoSEQ multiplex PCR, the repertoire was profiled, and TCRdb retains in-frame clones only, with some absent. The sample carries 100,000 to 150,000 clones, less than 85% recorded once. Germline V gives CDR1 MNHNY, CDR2 SVGAGI (reference sequence). This CDR3 is built from 14 residues. Between the trimmed V and J ends, which lost 5 bases and 1 base, there was a span of 12 bases. For this clone: Its antigen is as yet unknown.

The origin of this receptor is a man aged 18 to 29 in good health and CMV-seropositive. Sequences were obtained from PBMCs. The chain combines TRBV6-6 with TRBJ2-7, with D maybe TRBD1 (5 bases). The chain's CDR3 is CASSPGHGSYEQYF. As DNA, the CDR3 is TGTGCCAGCAGTCCCGGACACGGTTCCTACGAGCAGTACTTC.